These 13 T cell receptor beta chains were all obtained from the same sample, sequenced in a study of preoperative IRX-2 immunotherapy in early breast cancer. Method: immunoSEQ multiplex PCR; TCRdb's copy keeps in-frame clones and lacks some. Of roughly 40,000 clones listed, approximately 77% are singletons. Described treatment: preoperative locoregional IRX-2 cytokine immunotherapy. The specimen comprised tumor tissue, sampled after IRX-2 immunotherapy. The receptors originated from a human donor with breast cancer.

The chain joins TRBV6-8 to TRBJ1-3, with 10 bases identical to TRBD1. Germline CDR1 and CDR2: MNHGY and SAAAGT. The CDR3 runs to 18 residues. Germline trimming cut 5 bases from V and 0 bases from J; bases unmatched to any gene: 10. This CDR3 is CASSVGTGVTFSGNTIYF. The CDR3 DNA is TGTGCCAGCAGTGTCGGGACAGGGGTAACGTTCTCTGGAAACACCATATATTTT.

The gene calls are TRBV18 and TRBJ1-6, with D possibly matching TRBD1 (6 bases). Germline-derived CDR1 and CDR2 are KGHSH and LQKENI. The CDR3 totals 15 residues. Between the trimmed V and J ends, which lost 2 bases and 7 bases, there was a span of 12 bases. CDR3 loop: CASSPNREKNSPLHF. CDR3 DNA sequence: TGTGCCAGCTCACCAAACAGGGAGAAAAATTCACCCCTCCACTTT.

The chain links TRBV29-1 to TRBJ1-3; D remains unclear. Germline V gene sequence: CDR1 SQVTM, CDR2 ANQGSEA. V shed 4 bases and J shed 4 bases, with 11 bases lying between them. The length of the CDR3 is 13 residues. The CDR3 bases are TGCAGCGTTGGGGCATCCGGAGGAAACACCATATATTTT. Translating it yields CSVGASGGNTIYF.

The chain links TRBV6-8 to TRBJ1-1; 7 bases line up with TRBD1. Germline trimming cut 6 bases from V and 11 bases from J; bases unmatched to any gene: 9. The CDR3 runs 12 residues. CDR1 MNHGY and CDR2 SAAAGT come from the germline V gene. CDR3 sequence (DNA): TGTGCCAGCAGGAATTCAGGGGGACGCGCTTTCTTT. Protein sequence: CASRNSGGRAFF.

The chain carries TRBV7-7 and TRBJ2-5; TRBD2 might be the D (5 bases). Judging by the DNA end, TRBJ2-7 fits better; the J call may be wrong. The germline gives CDR1 SSHAT, CDR2 FNYEAQ (reference sequence). CDR3 length: 15 residues. The CDR3 is CASSLGSGSSYEQYF. The CDR3 DNA sequence: TGTGCCAGCAGCTTGGGAAGCGGCTCGTCTTACGAGCAGTACTTC.

This clone was detected once. Here the CDR3 reads CASSLALREGRNEQFF. Here the CDR3 DNA reads TGTGCCAGCAGTTTGGCCCTGCGGGAGGGCCGTAATGAGCAGTTCTTC. V and J are TRBV28 and TRBJ2-1, with 9 bases fitting TRBD2. V trimming: 3 bases; J trimming: 7 bases; junction bases outside the gene matches: 10. CDR1 and CDR2 from the germline V gene are MDHEN and SYDVKM. The length of the CDR3 is 16 residues.

The chain is built from TRBV9 and TRBJ2-5; D may be TRBD1 (6 bases). V lost 10 bases and J 5 bases, leaving 15 bases between the germline ends. The CDR3 length is 12 residues. The germline V gene encodes CDR1 SGDLS and CDR2 YYNGEE. This CDR3 is CAGRRGRETQYF. The CDR3 DNA sequence: TGTGCCGGGCGCAGGGGTAGGGAGACCCAGTACTTC.

The CDR3 DNA follows: TGCGCCAGCAGCTTATCGGGACAGCACTACGAGCAGTACTTC. Protein sequence: CASSLSGQHYEQYF. The V gene is TRBV5-1, the J gene TRBJ2-7; 7 bases line up with TRBD1. Germline loops: CDR1 SGHRS, CDR2 YFSETQ. This CDR3 spans 14 amino acids. The junction had 5 bases not matched to a gene; V was cut back by 2 bases and J by 3 bases. The whole variable domain, remainder taken from reference TRBV5-1 and TRBJ2-7, is KAGVTQTPRYLIKTRGQQVTLSCSPISGHRSVSWYQQTPGQGLQFLFEYFSETQRNKGNFPGRFSGRQFSNSRSEMNVSTLELGDSALYLCASSLSGQHYEQYFGPGTRLTVT.

V and J are TRBV19 and TRBJ2-6; D might be TRBD2 (5 bases). The CDR3 is 15 residues long. Per germline, CDR1 LNHDA and CDR2 SQIVND (reference sequence). V shed 6 bases and J shed 1 base, with 10 bases lying between them. The CDR3 DNA is TGTGCCAGTAGGGGTTGGGAGTCTGGGGCCAACGTCCTGACTTTC. As protein: CASRGWESGANVLTF.

The V gene is TRBV5-1, the J gene TRBJ2-7; TRBD2 aligns across 13 bases. The V segment lost 3 bases and the J segment 0 bases; nucleotides outside the gene matches: 0. Germline V gives CDR1 SGHRS, CDR2 YFSETQ. The CDR3 runs 15 residues. The CDR3 loop reads CASSWTSGGSYEQYF. In DNA form, the CDR3 reads TGCGCCAGCAGCTGGACTAGCGGGGGCTCCTACGAGCAGTACTTC.

The rearrangement uses TRBV10-3 and TRBJ2-1; 7 bases agree with TRBD1. Germline CDR1 reads ENHRY; CDR2 reads SYGVKD. The CDR3 consists of 17 residues. J lost 2 bases, V lost 2 bases, and 9 bases had no gene match. CDR3 bases: TGTGCCATCAGTGAGCCCCTCTACAGGGGCCCCTACAATGAGCAGTTCTTC. This codes for CAISEPLYRGPYNEQFF.

This chain uses TRBV18 with TRBJ1-2; TRBD1 agrees at 12 bases. The germline V gene encodes CDR1 KGHSH and CDR2 LQKENI. Unmatched junction bases numbered 5, after V lost 4 bases and J lost 5 bases. CDR3 length equals 15 residues. The CDR3, as DNA: TGTGCCAGCTCACAACCGGGACAGGGGGCGTATGGCTACACCTTC. Translation gives CASSQPGQGAYGYTF.

This clone was recorded once. The read terminates 1 residue ahead of where the CDR3 ends, so the germline J gene completes it. This chain uses TRBV6-1 with TRBJ1-2; maybe TRBD1 (5 bases). V dropped 0 bases and J dropped 7 bases, with 9 bases sitting between them. The CDR3 is 13 residues long. The V gene's germline CDR1 is MNHNS and CDR2 SASEGT. The sequenced CDR3 bases are TGTGCCAGCAGTGAAGCCAGGGAGGCTGGCTACACC. Amino acids: CASSEAREAGYT. The CDR3, in full, reads CASSEAREAGYTF.